The 24 T cell receptor beta chains reported below all come from one sample, sequenced in a study of blood T cell repertoires in COVID-19. Some clones are missing from TCRdb's copy, which holds only in-frame ones; the method was immunoSEQ multiplex PCR. Of fewer than 140,000 clones in the sample, 65% to 75% were seen once. The source material was peripheral blood. These receptors were obtained from a human donor with acute or convalescent COVID-19. The donor label of this sample is uncertain.

The V call is TRBV11-2, the J call TRBJ2-1, with a weak D call TRBD2 (6 bases). Germline-derived CDR1 and CDR2 are SGHAT and FQNNGV. The V and J ends lost 4 bases and 4 bases respectively, with 17 bases between them. This CDR3 region has 16 residues. CDR3 loop: CASSSPGDTNYNEQFF. DNA for the CDR3: TGTGCCAGCAGCTCGCCGGGAGACACGAATTACAATGAGCAGTTCTTC.

The chain is built from TRBV2 and TRBJ2-6, with 7 bases aligning to TRBD1. In germline, CDR1 is SNHLY, CDR2 FYNNEI. The length of the CDR3 is 19 residues. V gave up 6 bases and J gave up 0 bases; unmatched junction bases: 14. The CDR3 loop reads CASSPRTGLSYSGANVLTF. The CDR3 region has the DNA TGTGCCAGCAGCCCCAGGACAGGACTCTCTTACTCTGGGGCCAACGTCCTGACTTTC.

This clone occurred once. This CDR3 reads CASSPYDSTGVLSGNTIYF. CDR3 DNA sequence: TGTGCCAGCTCACCTTACGATTCTACAGGGGTTTTGTCTGGAAACACCATATATTTT. The chain links TRBV18 to TRBJ1-3, with 7 bases aligning to TRBD1. Germline assignment: CDR1 KGHSH and CDR2 LQKENI. V lost 3 bases, J lost 1 base, and 15 bases stayed unmatched. This CDR3 comprises 19 residues.

The gene calls are TRBV6-5 and TRBJ1-2; D is ambiguous. The germline gives CDR1 MNHEY, CDR2 SVGAGI. V was clipped by 8 bases and J by 2 bases, with 18 bases between them. There are 15 residues in the CDR3. CDR3 in DNA: TGTGCCAGCTCAAACGTTTGGAGAGCCAACTATGGCTACACCTTC. Its translation is CASSNVWRANYGYTF.

V is TRBV6-5 and J is TRBJ1-1; perhaps TRBD1 as D (5 bases). This CDR3 comprises 15 residues. V was clipped by 2 bases and J by 6 bases, with 16 bases between them. Germline CDR1 MNHEY, CDR2 SVGAGI. The CDR3 DNA sequence: TGTGCCAGCAGTTACGAGGCAGGGAGGGGCGCTGAAGCTTTCTTT. Its translation is CASSYEAGRGAEAFF.

The chain joins TRBV25-1 to TRBJ1-6; no clear D. V was clipped by 3 bases and J by 13 bases, with 16 bases between them. This CDR3 has 14 residues. Germline assignment: CDR1 MGHDK and CDR2 SYGVNS. Written as DNA, the CDR3 is TGTGCCAGCAGTGACCCCCTCCGGGGTAGGCCCCTCCACTTT. Its translation: CASSDPLRGRPLHF.

CDR3 nucleotides: TGCGCCAGCAGCCTCGGGGAATACACAGATACGCAGTATTTT. It specifies CASSLGEYTDTQYF. V is TRBV4-1 and J is TRBJ2-3; the D gene is possibly TRBD2 (5 bases). Germline CDR1 is MGHRA and CDR2 is YSYEKL. The CDR3 is made up of 14 amino acids. Between the trimmed V and J ends, which lost 4 bases and 2 bases, there was a span of 10 bases.

This sequence joins TRBV12-3 or TRBV12-4 and TRBJ2-3; tentative D call: TRBD2 (5 bases). With 8 bases removed from V and 2 bases from J, the gap between germline ends came to 11 bases. The CDR3 is 13 amino acids. CDR3 DNA: TGTGCCAGCCGCGAGAGGGTCACAGATACGCAGTATTTT. Translation: CASRERVTDTQYF.

This chain connects TRBV7-3 to TRBJ1-6, with TRBD1 as a possible D gene (5 bases). Looked up from germline, CDR1 is SGHTA and CDR2 is FQGTGA. CDR3 length: 15 residues. Trimming left V 1 base short and J 7 bases short, with 11 bases between. CDR3 protein: CASSLNSQGNSPLHF. Here the CDR3 DNA reads TGTGCCAGCAGCTTAAATAGTCAGGGCAATTCACCCCTCCACTTT.

This rearrangement joins TRBV30 to TRBJ1-6; 7 bases align to TRBD1. The CDR3 consists of 15 residues. Germline-derived CDR1 and CDR2 are GTSNPN and SVGIG (reference sequence). After removal of 2 bases from V and 4 bases from J, the junction contained 5 bases not matched to a gene. The CDR3 sequence is CAWSQGQTYNSPLHF. The CDR3 bases are TGTGCCTGGAGTCAGGGACAGACTTATAATTCACCCCTCCACTTT.

The chain carries TRBV4-2 and TRBJ1-5; TRBD1 agrees at 9 bases. J lost 3 bases, V lost 4 bases, and 4 bases had no gene match. Germline V lookup: CDR1 LGHNA, CDR2 YNFKEQ. The CDR3 covers 15 residues. The CDR3 DNA follows: TGTGCCAGCAGCCTGGGACAGGGATTCAATCAGCCCCAGCATTTT. It translates to CASSLGQGFNQPQHF.

J is TRBJ1-2 and V is TRBV7-9; the D is unclear. V was pared by 1 base and J by 4 bases, with 7 bases between. CDR3 length: 13 residues. Germline V gene sequence: CDR1 SEHNR, CDR2 FQNEAQ (reference sequence). This CDR3 is CASSLGHRYGYTF. The CDR3 DNA sequence: TGTGCCAGCAGCTTAGGACACCGCTATGGCTACACCTTC.

V is TRBV7-8 and J is TRBJ1-2; D remains ambiguous. The CDR3 loop spans 14 amino acids. Germline assignment: CDR1 SGHVS and CDR2 FQNEAQ. Between the trimmed V and J ends, which lost 1 base and 4 bases, there was a span of 10 bases. The CDR3 DNA reads as TGTGCCAGCAGCTTAGTTCTCTCAGGCTATGGCTACACCTTC. Amino acid sequence: CASSLVLSGYGYTF. Full variable domain (remainder filled in from reference TRBV7-8 and TRBJ1-2): GAGVSQSPRYKVAKRGQDVALRCDPISGHVSLFWYQQALGQGPEFLTYFQNEAQLDKSGLPSDRFFAERPEGSVSTLKIQRTQQEDSAVYLCASSLVLSGYGYTFGSGTRLTVV.

This clone showed up just a few times. V usage is TRBV27 and J usage is TRBJ2-7; 7 positions agree with TRBD1. The CDR3 loop spans 14 amino acids. Germline assignment: CDR1 MNHEY and CDR2 SMNVEV (reference sequence). J was trimmed by 0 bases and V by 6 bases; bases with no gene match: 5. CDR3 in DNA: TGTGCCAGCAGAAGGACAGGTAGCTCCTACGAGCAGTACTTC. Translated, it gives CASRRTGSSYEQYF.

The chain uses TRBV5-1 and TRBJ1-6; tentatively, D is TRBD1 (5 bases). V lost 0 bases and J 7 bases, leaving 17 bases between the germline ends. The CDR3 consists of 17 residues. From germline, CDR1 is SGHRS and CDR2 YFSETQ. This CDR3 is CASSLDPGIAPNSPLHF. The CDR3 nucleotides are TGCGCCAGCAGCTTGGATCCAGGGATAGCTCCGAATTCACCCCTCCACTTT.

The rearrangement joins TRBV19 to TRBJ1-3; 8 bases are shared with TRBD1. The junction had 11 bases not matched to a gene; V was cut back by 9 bases and J by 4 bases. This CDR3 has 15 amino acids. Germline values: CDR1 LNHDA, CDR2 SQIVND (reference sequence). The CDR3 reads CASSRGQGAGNTIYF. The DNA for the CDR3 is TGTGCCAGCTCCCGAGGACAGGGAGCGGGAAACACCATATATTTT.

The chain joins TRBV28 to TRBJ1-2, with D possibly TRBD1 on 5 matching bases. This CDR3 spans 12 amino acids. Germline CDR1 and CDR2: MDHEN and SYDVKM. Trimming took 5 bases from V and 6 from J, leaving 10 bases between them. The DNA for the CDR3 is TGTGCCAGCAGTGCCCAGGGCCATGGCTACACCTTC. Translation gives CASSAQGHGYTF.

The chain couples TRBV7-6 to TRBJ2-5, with 7 bases lining up with TRBD2. There are 14 residues in the CDR3. Germline V gene sequence: CDR1 SGHVS, CDR2 FNYEAQ. Unmatched junction bases numbered 6, after V lost 1 base and J lost 7 bases. CDR3 region: CASSLVGQRGTQYF. The CDR3 nucleotides read TGTGCCAGCAGCTTAGTGGGGCAGCGGGGGACCCAGTACTTC.

The rearrangement uses TRBV7-2 and TRBJ1-6, with D unclear. Germline-derived CDR1 and CDR2 are SGHTA and FQGNSA. CDR3 length equals 13 residues. V was cut by 4 bases and J by 7 bases, with 8 bases left in between. The CDR3 here is CASSSQQNSPLHF. The CDR3 bases are TGTGCCAGCAGCTCACAACAGAATTCACCCCTCCACTTT.

In its sample, this clone was seen a few times. The rearrangement joins TRBV7-2 to TRBJ1-5; 9 bases are shared with TRBD1. This CDR3 has 15 amino acids. Germline loops: CDR1 SGHTA, CDR2 FQGNSA. V shed 5 bases and J 5 bases; nucleotides not matched to a gene: 7. The CDR3 sequence is CASSPTGGKDQPQHF. Here the CDR3 DNA reads TGTGCCAGCAGCCCGACAGGGGGGAAGGATCAGCCCCAGCATTTT.

The chain carries TRBV28 and TRBJ2-4; 7 nucleotides match TRBD1. This CDR3 has 12 residues. V shed 2 bases and J 11 bases; nucleotides not matched to a gene: 3. Germline-derived CDR1 and CDR2 are MDHEN and SYDVKM. CDR3 protein: CASSLAQGVQYF. The DNA of the CDR3 is TGTGCCAGCAGTTTAGCTCAGGGGGTTCAGTACTTC.

The chain is built from TRBV18 and TRBJ1-5; tentatively, D is TRBD1 (5 bases). Germline assignment: CDR1 KGHSH and CDR2 LQKENI. The CDR3 consists of 14 residues. Trimming shortened V by 6 bases and J by 5 bases, and 14 bases separated the two germline ends. CDR3 DNA sequence: TGTGCCAGCTCCCCGGGGGGGTCGGATCAGCCCCAGCATTTT. Its translation is CASSPGGSDQPQHF.

Here the CDR3 reads CASSKTGTENYGYTF. For the CDR3, the DNA is TGTGCCAGCAGCAAAACCGGGACAGAGAACTATGGCTACACCTTC. The V gene is TRBV7-9, the J gene TRBJ1-2; 7 bases fit TRBD1. Germline trimming cut 5 bases from V and 2 bases from J; bases unmatched to any gene: 8. The CDR3 totals 15 residues. Germline V gene data show CDR1 as SEHNR and CDR2 as FQNEAQ (reference sequence).

This chain joins TRBV5-5 and TRBJ2-3, with 11 bases aligning to TRBD2. This CDR3 spans 16 amino acids. V gave up 4 bases and J gave up 1 base; unmatched junction bases: 5. Germline CDR1 and CDR2: SGHKS and YYEKEE (reference sequence). CDR3 sequence reads: CASSILAGGRTDTQYF. CDR3 in DNA: TGTGCCAGCAGCATTCTAGCGGGGGGTCGCACAGATACGCAGTATTTT.